This T cell receptor (beta chain) comes out of a study of blood T cell repertoires in COVID-19. About the study: Nucleic acid was either cDNA or gDNA, and it came from T cells, B-cell-depleted T cells, or PBMCs.

As handled by the study authors: Nucleated cell number was recorded as an estimate derived from reference gene primer amplification. The table came from immunoSEQ multiplex PCR; TCRdb's copy has only in-frame clones and leaves some out. Clone size and V and J calls were adopted from that table, with D and trimming inferred from the DNA. The sample yields more than 95,000 clones, 74% seen once. This CDR3 has 14 residues. V lost 5 bases, J lost 7 bases, and 16 bases lay in between. The germline gives CDR1 SGHRS, CDR2 YFSETQ. This sequence was found in an elderly man with COVID-19, enrolled during active disease. J is TRBJ2-1 and V is TRBV5-1; TRBD1 is a possible D gene (6 bases). The sample was peripheral blood. Here the CDR3 reads CASSSGTSENEQFF. The CDR3 DNA reads as TGCGCCAGCAGTTCTGGGACATCTGAAAATGAGCAGTTCTTC.